This TCR beta chain was identified during a study of a mutant IDH1 vaccine in newly diagnosed glioma. The overall study: Patients arrived already treated with radiotherapy, temozolomide, or both, most having had both.

A word on this clone: What it recognizes is unknown.

The CDR3 is made up of 15 amino acids. CDR1 SGDLS and CDR2 YYNGEE come from the germline V gene. Trimming left V 4 bases short and J 9 bases short, with 17 bases between. This sample's time point: week 35, safety follow-up. In the vaccine, a single dose held 300 ug of the mutant IDH1 20-mer peptide, along with topical imiquimod. Each of the donors came in with new WHO grade 3 or 4 astrocytomas that were IDH1-mutant and ATRX-lost. Method: immunoSEQ multiplex PCR; TCRdb's copy keeps in-frame clones and lacks some. The sample has about 33,000 clones; 80% are singletons. This clonotype was obtained from a man aged 40-55 years with glioma. Some clones in this sample may be carry-over from other donors' samples. The sample consisted of PBMCs, taken from a glioma patient whose treatment included an IDH1 peptide vaccine. This chain uses TRBV9 with TRBJ1-6; possibly TRBD1 for D (6 bases). The DNA for the CDR3 is TGTGCCAGCAGCCCAGAGGGGGTTTCGGGTTCACCCCTCCACTTT. This sequence encodes CASSPEGVSGSPLHF.